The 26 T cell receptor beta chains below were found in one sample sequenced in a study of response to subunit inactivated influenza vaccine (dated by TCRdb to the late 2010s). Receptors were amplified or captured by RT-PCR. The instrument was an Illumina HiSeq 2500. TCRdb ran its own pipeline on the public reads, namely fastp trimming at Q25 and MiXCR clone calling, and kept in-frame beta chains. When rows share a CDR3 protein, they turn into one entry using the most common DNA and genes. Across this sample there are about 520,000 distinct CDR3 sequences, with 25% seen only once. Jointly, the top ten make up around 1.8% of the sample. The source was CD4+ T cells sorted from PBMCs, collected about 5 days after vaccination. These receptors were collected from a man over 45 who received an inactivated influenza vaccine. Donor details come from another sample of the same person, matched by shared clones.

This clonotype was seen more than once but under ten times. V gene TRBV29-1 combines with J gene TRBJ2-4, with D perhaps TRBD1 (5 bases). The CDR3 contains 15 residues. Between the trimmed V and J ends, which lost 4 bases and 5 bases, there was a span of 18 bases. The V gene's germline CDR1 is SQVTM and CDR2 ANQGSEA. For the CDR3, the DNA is TGCAGCGTTGGTATTCCAGGCAGGGCCCAAAACATTCAGTACTTC. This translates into CSVGIPGRAQNIQYF.

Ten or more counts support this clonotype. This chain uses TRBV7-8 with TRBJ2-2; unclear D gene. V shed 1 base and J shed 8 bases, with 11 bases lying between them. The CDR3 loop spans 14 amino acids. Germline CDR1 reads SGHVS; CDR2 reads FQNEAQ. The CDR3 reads CASSLGRRRGELFF. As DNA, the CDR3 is TGTGCCAGCAGCTTAGGACGGCGCCGGGGGGAGCTGTTTTTT. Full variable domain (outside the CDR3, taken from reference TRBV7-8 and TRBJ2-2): GAGVSQSPRYKVAKRGQDVALRCDPISGHVSLFWYQQALGQGPEFLTYFQNEAQLDKSGLPSDRFFAERPEGSVSTLKIQRTQQEDSAVYLCASSLGRRRGELFFGEGSRLTVL.

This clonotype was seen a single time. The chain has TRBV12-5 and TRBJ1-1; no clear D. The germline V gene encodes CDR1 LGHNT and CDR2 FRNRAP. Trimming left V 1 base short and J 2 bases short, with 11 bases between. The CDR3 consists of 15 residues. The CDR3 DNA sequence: TGTGCTAGTGGTTTGGATATTACAGTTAACACTGAAGCTTTCTTT. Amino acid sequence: CASGLDITVNTEAFF.

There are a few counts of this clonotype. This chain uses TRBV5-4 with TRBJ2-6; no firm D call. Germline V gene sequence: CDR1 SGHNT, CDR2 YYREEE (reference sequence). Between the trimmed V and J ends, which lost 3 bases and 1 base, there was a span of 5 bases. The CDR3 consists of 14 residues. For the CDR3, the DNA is TGTGCCAGCAGCTCCGATTCTGGGGCCAACGTCCTGACTTTC. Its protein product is CASSSDSGANVLTF.

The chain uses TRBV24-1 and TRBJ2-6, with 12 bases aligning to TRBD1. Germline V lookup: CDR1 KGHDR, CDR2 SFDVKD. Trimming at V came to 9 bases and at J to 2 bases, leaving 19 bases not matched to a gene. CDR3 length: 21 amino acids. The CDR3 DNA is TGTGCCACCCCTGAGCAGGTTACATTGGGACAGGGGGCGCCTGGGGCCAACGTCCTGACTTTC. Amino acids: CATPEQVTLGQGAPGANVLTF.

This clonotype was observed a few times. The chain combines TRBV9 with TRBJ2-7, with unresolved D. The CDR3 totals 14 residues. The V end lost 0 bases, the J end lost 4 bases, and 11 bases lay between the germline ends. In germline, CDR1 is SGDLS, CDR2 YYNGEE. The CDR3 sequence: CASSVGTDSYEQYF. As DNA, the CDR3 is TGTGCCAGCAGCGTAGGGACGGATTCATACGAGCAGTACTTC.

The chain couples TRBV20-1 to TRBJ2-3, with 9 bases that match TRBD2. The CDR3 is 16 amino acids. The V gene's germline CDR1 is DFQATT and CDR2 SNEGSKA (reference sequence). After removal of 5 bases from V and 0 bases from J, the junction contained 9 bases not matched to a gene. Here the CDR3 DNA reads TGCAGTGCTGATGATGCGGGGGGGGATAGCACAGATACGCAGTATTTT. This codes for CSADDAGGDSTDTQYF.

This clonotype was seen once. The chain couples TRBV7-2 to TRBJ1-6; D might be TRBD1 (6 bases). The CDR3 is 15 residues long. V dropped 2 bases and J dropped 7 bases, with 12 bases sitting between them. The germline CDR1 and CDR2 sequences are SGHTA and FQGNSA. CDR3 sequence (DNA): TGTGCCAGCAGCTTATTATCCAGGGGCAATTCACCCCTCCACTTT. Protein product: CASSLLSRGNSPLHF.

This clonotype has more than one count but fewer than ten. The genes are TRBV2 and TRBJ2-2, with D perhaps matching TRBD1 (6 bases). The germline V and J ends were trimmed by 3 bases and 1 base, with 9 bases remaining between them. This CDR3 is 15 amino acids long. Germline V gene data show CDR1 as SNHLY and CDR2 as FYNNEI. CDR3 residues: CASSDGRGNTGELFF. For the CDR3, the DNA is TGTGCCAGCAGTGACGGCAGGGGGAACACCGGGGAGCTGTTTTTT.

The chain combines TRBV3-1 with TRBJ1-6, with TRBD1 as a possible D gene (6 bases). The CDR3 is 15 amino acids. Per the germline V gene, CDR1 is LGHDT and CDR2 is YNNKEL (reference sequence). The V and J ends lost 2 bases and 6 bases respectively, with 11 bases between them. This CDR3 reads CASSQRTVGNSPLHF. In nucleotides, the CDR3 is TGTGCCAGCAGCCAAAGGACAGTAGGTAATTCACCCCTCCACTTT.

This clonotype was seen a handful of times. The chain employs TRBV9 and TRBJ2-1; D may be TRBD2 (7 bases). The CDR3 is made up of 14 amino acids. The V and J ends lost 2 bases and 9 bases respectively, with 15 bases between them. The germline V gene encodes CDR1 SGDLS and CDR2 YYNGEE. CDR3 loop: CASSVTSEGGEQFF. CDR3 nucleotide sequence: TGTGCCAGCAGCGTCACTAGCGAGGGGGGTGAGCAGTTCTTC.

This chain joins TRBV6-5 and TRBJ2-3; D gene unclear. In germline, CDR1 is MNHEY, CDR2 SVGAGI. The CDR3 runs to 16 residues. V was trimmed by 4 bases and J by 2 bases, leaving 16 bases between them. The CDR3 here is CASSSSKPLSTDTQYF. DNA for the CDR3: TGTGCCAGCAGTTCCTCTAAACCCCTCTCCACAGATACGCAGTATTTT.

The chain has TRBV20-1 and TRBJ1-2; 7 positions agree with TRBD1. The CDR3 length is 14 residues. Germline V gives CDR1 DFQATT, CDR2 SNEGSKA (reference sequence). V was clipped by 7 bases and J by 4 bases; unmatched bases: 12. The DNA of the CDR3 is TGCAGTGTCATACGTAGGGGGCGCGGCTATGGCTACACCTTC. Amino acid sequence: CSVIRRGRGYGYTF.

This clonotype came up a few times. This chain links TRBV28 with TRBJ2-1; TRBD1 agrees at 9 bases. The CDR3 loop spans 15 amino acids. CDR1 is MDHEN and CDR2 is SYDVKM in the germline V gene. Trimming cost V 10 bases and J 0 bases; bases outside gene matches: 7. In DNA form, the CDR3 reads TGTGCCATCAGACAGGGGGGGATCTCCTACAATGAGCAGTTCTTC. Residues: CAIRQGGISYNEQFF.

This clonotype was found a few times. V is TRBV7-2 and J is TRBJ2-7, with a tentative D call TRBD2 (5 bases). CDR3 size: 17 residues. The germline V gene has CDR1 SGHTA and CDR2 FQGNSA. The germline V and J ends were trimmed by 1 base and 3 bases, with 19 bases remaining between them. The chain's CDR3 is CASSLVGGHKVNYEQYF. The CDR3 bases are TGTGCCAGCAGCTTAGTTGGAGGCCACAAAGTCAACTACGAGCAGTACTTC.

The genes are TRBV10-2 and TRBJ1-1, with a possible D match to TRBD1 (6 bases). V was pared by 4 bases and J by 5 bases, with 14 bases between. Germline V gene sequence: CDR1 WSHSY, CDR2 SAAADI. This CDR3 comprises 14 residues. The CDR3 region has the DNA TGCGCCAGCAGTGTACAGGGATCGGGGACTGAAGCTTTCTTT. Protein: CASSVQGSGTEAFF.

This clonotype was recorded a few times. CDR3 protein: CASSSLAGSRGRELFF. Here the CDR3 DNA reads TGTGCCAGCAGCTCTTTAGCGGGATCGAGGGGTCGGGAGCTGTTTTTT. The rearrangement joins TRBV7-8 to TRBJ2-2; 8 bases match TRBD2. Germline CDR1 SGHVS, CDR2 FQNEAQ. Germline trimming cut 4 bases from V and 9 bases from J; bases unmatched to any gene: 13. The CDR3 is 16 amino acids. The entire variable domain, with the rest obtained from reference TRBV7-8 and TRBJ2-2, is as follows: GAGVSQSPRYKVAKRGQDVALRCDPISGHVSLFWYQQALGQGPEFLTYFQNEAQLDKSGLPSDRFFAERPEGSVSTLKIQRTQQEDSAVYLCASSSLAGSRGRELFFGEGSRLTVL.

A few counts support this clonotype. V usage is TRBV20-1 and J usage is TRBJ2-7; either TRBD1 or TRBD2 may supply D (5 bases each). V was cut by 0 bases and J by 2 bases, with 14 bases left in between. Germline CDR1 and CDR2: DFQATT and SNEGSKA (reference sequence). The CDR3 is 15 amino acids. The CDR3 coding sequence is TGCAGTGCTAGAGATTGGGGGAGTGCCGCCTACGAGCAGTACTTC. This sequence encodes CSARDWGSAAYEQYF.

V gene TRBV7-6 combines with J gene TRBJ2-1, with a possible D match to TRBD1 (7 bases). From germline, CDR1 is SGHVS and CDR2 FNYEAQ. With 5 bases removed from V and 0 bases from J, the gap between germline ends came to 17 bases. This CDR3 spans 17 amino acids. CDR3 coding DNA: TGTGCCAGCAGCCCCCCTCGGAGGGGGCCCTCCTACAATGAGCAGTTCTTC. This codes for CASSPPRRGPSYNEQFF.

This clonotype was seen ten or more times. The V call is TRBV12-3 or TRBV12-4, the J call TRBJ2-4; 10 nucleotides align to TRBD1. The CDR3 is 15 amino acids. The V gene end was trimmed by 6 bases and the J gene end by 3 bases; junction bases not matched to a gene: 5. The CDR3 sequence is CASSDGQGGKNIQYF. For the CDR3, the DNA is TGTGCCAGCAGCGATGGACAGGGGGGCAAAAACATTCAGTACTTC.

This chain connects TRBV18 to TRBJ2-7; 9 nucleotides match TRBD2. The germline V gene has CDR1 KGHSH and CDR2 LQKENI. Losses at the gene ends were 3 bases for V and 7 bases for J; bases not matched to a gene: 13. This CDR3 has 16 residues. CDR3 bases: TGTGCCAGCTCACCTCAGGCTAGCGGGACTTCGGAAGAGCAGTACTTC. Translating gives CASSPQASGTSEEQYF. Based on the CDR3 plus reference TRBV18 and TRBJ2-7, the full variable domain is NAGVMQNPRHLVRRRGQEARLRCSPMKGHSHVYWYRQLPEEGLKFMVYLQKENIIDESGMPKERFSAEFPKEGPSILRIQQVVRGDSAAYFCASSPQASGTSEEQYFGPGTRLTVT.

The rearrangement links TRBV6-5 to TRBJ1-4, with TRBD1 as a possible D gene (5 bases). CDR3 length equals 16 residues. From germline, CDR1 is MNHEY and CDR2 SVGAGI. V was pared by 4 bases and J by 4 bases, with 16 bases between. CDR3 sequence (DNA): TGTGCCAGCAGTTCGGGGACCCGACTGTATAATGAAAAACTGTTTTTT. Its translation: CASSSGTRLYNEKLFF.

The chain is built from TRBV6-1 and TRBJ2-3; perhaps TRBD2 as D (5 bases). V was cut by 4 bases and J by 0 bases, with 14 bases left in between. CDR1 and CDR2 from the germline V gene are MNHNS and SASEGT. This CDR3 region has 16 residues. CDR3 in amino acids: CASSGRRGLSTDTQYF. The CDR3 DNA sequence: TGTGCCAGCAGTGGGCGACGCGGGCTAAGCACAGATACGCAGTATTTT.

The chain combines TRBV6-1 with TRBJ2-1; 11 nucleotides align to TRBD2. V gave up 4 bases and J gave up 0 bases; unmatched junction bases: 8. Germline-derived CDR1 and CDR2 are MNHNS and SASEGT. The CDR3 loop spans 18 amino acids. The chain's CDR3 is CASSGLAGGTSSYNEQFF. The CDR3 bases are TGTGCCAGCAGTGGGCTAGCGGGGGGCACAAGCTCCTACAATGAGCAGTTCTTC.

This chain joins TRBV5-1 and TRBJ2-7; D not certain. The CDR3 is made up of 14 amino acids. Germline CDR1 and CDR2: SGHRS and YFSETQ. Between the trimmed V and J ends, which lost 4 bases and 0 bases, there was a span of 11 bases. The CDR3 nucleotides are TGCGCCAGCAGCCCGGCGGCCAGCTCCTACGAGCAGTACTTC. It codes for CASSPAASSYEQYF.

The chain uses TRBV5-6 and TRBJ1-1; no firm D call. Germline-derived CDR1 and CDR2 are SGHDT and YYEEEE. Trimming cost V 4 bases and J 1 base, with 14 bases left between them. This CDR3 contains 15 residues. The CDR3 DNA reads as TGTGCCAGCAGCCCTTGGACCCTAAGGAACACTGAAGCTTTCTTT. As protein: CASSPWTLRNTEAFF.